These T cell receptor beta chains were read from a single sample in a study of T-cell reconstitution after alpha-beta-depleted transplantation in children. TCRdb recomputed calls from the PCR reads with MiXCR, one row per CDR3 protein. The repertoire holds a few hundred thousand distinct CDR3 sequences, about 14% seen once, with 3.5% to 4.5% in the top ten. Sequenced here: PBMCs, sampled from the stem cell graft. The receptors come from a human donor who donated a stem cell graft to a child with Fanconi anemia. Each CDR3 is given with its conserved first and last residue. Each record gives: J gene, V gene, D gene, clone size, CDR3 DNA, CDR3 protein. The D gene is left open where the match is weak. Clone size, where shown, is once, few, many, or a class for clones that have expanded.

>TRBJ1-5|TRBV28|TRBD1|NA
TGTGCCAGCAGTTTTAGCAGGGGGATGGATCAGCCCCAGCATTTT
CASSFSRGMDQPQHF
>TRBJ2-5|TRBV4-2|TRBD1|few
TGTGCCAGCAGCCGTATACAGGGGGAGACCCAGTACTTC
CASSRIQGETQYF
>TRBJ2-5|TRBV9|NA|NA
TGTGCCAGCAGCGTAGGGGCAGACCAAGAGACCCAGTACTTC
CASSVGADQETQYF
>TRBJ2-3|TRBV30|NA|few
TGTGCCTGGAGTGTAGCAGGGGCAAGAGGAAAAGATACGCAGTATTTT
CAWSVAGARGKDTQYF
>TRBJ2-3|TRBV2|NA|NA
TGTGCCAGCAATCCCAGAGGACTTCACACAGATACGCAGTATTTT
CASNPRGLHTDTQYF
>TRBJ2-3|TRBV4-3|NA|once
TGCGCCAGCAGCCAAGATGAACTCCCAGATGTCGCAGATACGCAGTATTTT
CASSQDELPDVADTQYF
>TRBJ1-1|TRBV20-1|NA|NA
TGCAGTGCTAGAGATCGGGGCTTCACTGAAGCTTTCTTT
CSARDRGFTEAFF
>TRBJ2-3|TRBV11-2|NA|few
TGTGCCAGCAGGAAAAAGGATACGCAGTATTTT
CASRKKDTQYF
>TRBJ1-5|TRBV2|NA|many
TGTGCCAGCAGTTGGGCCCAGATGGGACCCCAGCATTTT
CASSWAQMGPQHF
>TRBJ2-6|TRBV10-3|NA|NA
TGTGCCATCAGTGTCGCTGGGGCCAACGTCCTGACTTTC
CAISVAGANVLTF
>TRBJ2-7|TRBV5-4|NA|NA
TGTGCCAGCAGCTTGGTGATTAGCCCCTACGAGCAGTACTTC
CASSLVISPYEQYF
>TRBJ1-1|TRBV7-8|NA|NA
TGTGCCAGCAGCTTAGCGCGGTGGGCCTCGAACACTGAAGCTTTCTTT
CASSLARWASNTEAFF
>TRBJ1-1|TRBV7-2|NA|many
TGTGCCAGCAGCTTAGTGGACACCACTGAAGCTTTCTTT
CASSLVDTTEAFF
>TRBJ1-2|TRBV20-1|NA|NA
TGCAGTGCTAGAGAACGGGGGGTAGGCGGCTACACCTTC
CSARERGVGGYTF
>TRBJ2-2|TRBV5-5|NA|NA
TGTGCCAGCAGCTTGAGGCTAGCGAAGAACACCGGGGAGCTGTTTTTT
CASSLRLAKNTGELFF
>TRBJ2-3|TRBV7-2|TRBD1|few
TGTGCCAGCAGCGGGACAGGGGGATCAGATACGCAGTATTTT
CASSGTGGSDTQYF
>TRBJ1-1|TRBV18|NA|NA
TGTGCCAGCTCACCAGGGCGGACAGAGAACACTGAAGCTTTCTTT
CASSPGRTENTEAFF
>TRBJ2-7|TRBV4-3|TRBD1|NA
TGCGCCAGCAGCCAAGAGGGACAGGGGGCTTATAGCTCCTACGAGCAGTACTTC
CASSQEGQGAYSSYEQYF
>TRBJ2-3|TRBV25-1|TRBD2|few
TGTGCCAGCAGTCCCTCCCGGGGGGACACAGATACGCAGTATTTT
CASSPSRGDTDTQYF
>TRBJ2-3|TRBV29-1|NA|few
TGCAGCGTTGACCGGGACACCCTGAGCACAGATACGCAGTATTTT
CSVDRDTLSTDTQYF
>TRBJ2-1|TRBV7-6|TRBD2|NA
TGTGCCAGCAGCTTAGGACCTAGCGGGGGGGCCGATGAGCAGTTCTTC
CASSLGPSGGADEQFF
>TRBJ1-5|TRBV5-1|TRBD1|few
TGCGCCAGCAGCTTATCGGGACAGAGTAATCAGCCCCAGCATTTT
CASSLSGQSNQPQHF
>TRBJ2-7|TRBV11-1|NA|few
TGTGCCAGCAGCACCCGACAGAACTACGAGCAGTACTTC
CASSTRQNYEQYF
>TRBJ2-3|TRBV12-5|NA|NA
TGTGCTAGTGGTTTAAATCTCATACGCACAGATACGCAGTATTTT
CASGLNLIRTDTQYF
>TRBJ2-3|TRBV3-1|TRBD2|many
TGTGCCAGCAGCCACGCAGGACTAGCCACAGATACGCAGTATTTT
CASSHAGLATDTQYF